One and the same sample provided the 28 T cell receptor beta chains below, sequenced in a study of CD8 T cells in Susac syndrome. The authors reverse transcribed 0.5 to 1 ug RNA with random hexamers. Each CDR3 protein is one row after TCRdb ran MiXCR on the immunoSEQ multiplex PCR reads. The sample holds 200,000 to 250,000 distinct CDR3 sequences, about 94% seen once. The sample consisted of CD4+ T cells from PBMCs. Receptors originate from a human donor with Susac syndrome.

The V gene is TRBV30, the J gene TRBJ2-1, with D possibly TRBD2 on 7 matching bases. Germline assignment: CDR1 GTSNPN and CDR2 SVGIG (reference sequence). This CDR3 has 16 residues. Trimming took 0 bases from V and 9 from J, leaving 21 bases between them. The chain's CDR3 is CAWSVRSGGANSEQFF. The CDR3 bases are TGTGCCTGGAGTGTACGAAGTGGGGGGGCAAACAGTGAGCAGTTCTTC.

The rearrangement uses TRBV24-1 and TRBJ2-3; TRBD2 might be the D (5 bases). Germline V gives CDR1 KGHDR, CDR2 SFDVKD. With 4 bases removed from V and 4 bases from J, the gap between germline ends came to 17 bases. The CDR3 has 16 residues. The chain's CDR3 is CATSDYSNPRADTQYF. CDR3 coding DNA: TGTGCCACCAGTGACTATTCAAACCCGAGGGCAGATACGCAGTATTTT.

J is TRBJ2-2 and V is TRBV30; D remains unclear. The CDR3 is made up of 14 amino acids. V lost 4 bases to trimming and J lost 0 bases, with 9 bases between them. Germline V lookup: CDR1 GTSNPN, CDR2 SVGIG (reference sequence). The CDR3 coding sequence is TGTGCCTGGAATGGGCTAACGAACACCGGGGAGCTGTTTTTT. It encodes CAWNGLTNTGELFF.

The chain carries TRBV18 and TRBJ2-5; TRBD1 might be the D (6 bases). V dropped 3 bases and J dropped 2 bases, with 13 bases sitting between them. The CDR3 length is 15 residues. Germline V lookup: CDR1 KGHSH, CDR2 LQKENI. DNA for the CDR3: TGTGCCAGCTCACCTAACGCAGGGGAACAAGAGACCCAGTACTTC. Amino acids: CASSPNAGEQETQYF.

This clonotype was seen only once. This rearrangement joins TRBV5-4 to TRBJ2-5, with TRBD1 matching 8 bases. From germline, CDR1 is SGHNT and CDR2 YYREEE (reference sequence). With V trimmed by 4 bases and J by 2 bases, 4 bases remained unmatched. The CDR3 consists of 14 residues. The CDR3 sequence is CASSTNRGQETQYF. The CDR3 DNA sequence: TGTGCCAGCAGCACCAACAGGGGGCAAGAGACCCAGTACTTC. Variable domain in full (rest from reference TRBV5-4 and TRBJ2-5): ETGVTQSPTHLIKTRGQQVTLRCSSQSGHNTVSWYQQALGQGPQFIFQYYREEENGRGNFPPRFSGLQFPNYSSELNVNALELDDSALYLCASSTNRGQETQYFGPGTRLLVL.

The CDR3 DNA reads TGTGCCAGCGGCCGTAGTCCCAACACTGAAGCTTTCTTT. Amino acid sequence: CASGRSPNTEAFF. The chain links TRBV6-5 to TRBJ1-1; D unresolved. With 8 bases removed from V and 2 bases from J, the gap between germline ends came to 12 bases. This CDR3 is 13 amino acids long. CDR1 MNHEY and CDR2 SVGAGI come from the germline V gene.

The V and J genes are TRBV4-2 and TRBJ2-5; D gene uncertain. This CDR3 is built from 13 residues. Trimming left V 0 bases short and J 2 bases short, with 4 bases between. In germline, CDR1 is LGHNA, CDR2 YNFKEQ. As DNA, the CDR3 is TGTGCCAGCAGCCAAGATCTTCAAGAGACCCAGTACTTC. It specifies CASSQDLQETQYF.

The chain has TRBV2 and TRBJ2-5, with D possibly TRBD1 on 6 matching bases. Germline values: CDR1 SNHLY, CDR2 FYNNEI. Trimming shortened V by 6 bases and J by 1 base, and 15 bases separated the two germline ends. This CDR3 is 15 amino acids long. The CDR3 loop is CASRLRTAPQETQYF. The CDR3 region has the DNA TGTGCCAGCAGGCTAAGGACAGCTCCCCAAGAGACCCAGTACTTC.

The gene calls are TRBV18 and TRBJ2-1; 15 bases line up with TRBD2. From germline, CDR1 is KGHSH and CDR2 LQKENI. The CDR3 consists of 19 residues. Losses at the gene ends were 3 bases for V and 9 bases for J; bases not matched to a gene: 15. The CDR3 DNA reads as TGTGCCAGCTCACCTTATTCGGGACTAGCGGGGGGCCGACGACGTGAGCAGTTCTTC. Translating it yields CASSPYSGLAGGRRREQFF. Using reference TRBV18 and TRBJ2-1 for the parts outside the CDR3, the full variable domain is NAGVMQNPRHLVRRRGQEARLRCSPMKGHSHVYWYRQLPEEGLKFMVYLQKENIIDESGMPKERFSAEFPKEGPSILRIQQVVRGDSAAYFCASSPYSGLAGGRRREQFFGPGTRLTVL.

This chain connects TRBV4-2 to TRBJ1-1; D is possibly TRBD1 (5 bases). Germline-derived CDR1 and CDR2 are LGHNA and YNFKEQ. V was clipped by 0 bases and J by 11 bases, with 10 bases between them. This CDR3 contains 12 residues. CDR3 sequence (DNA): TGTGCCAGCAGCCAAGAGGCACGGGACGCTTTCTTT. This encodes CASSQEARDAFF.

The genes are TRBV5-4 and TRBJ2-5, with D perhaps matching TRBD1 (5 bases). CDR1 and CDR2 (germline): SGHNT, YYREEE (reference sequence). V was trimmed by 4 bases and J by 2 bases, leaving 12 bases between them. This CDR3 spans 14 amino acids. CDR3 sequence reads: CASSPATVQETQYF. The CDR3 region has the DNA TGTGCCAGCAGCCCGGCGACAGTACAAGAGACCCAGTACTTC.

A single count supports this clonotype. V and J are TRBV20-1 and TRBJ1-4, with D uncertain. From germline, CDR1 is DFQATT and CDR2 SNEGSKA (reference sequence). Trimming removed 0 bases from V and 7 bases from J, with 6 bases in between. The CDR3 length is 12 residues. The CDR3 sequence: CSARDPVEKLFF. Written as DNA, the CDR3 is TGCAGTGCTAGAGATCCGGTTGAAAAACTGTTTTTT.

This sequence joins TRBV27 and TRBJ1-5, with D possibly matching TRBD1 (6 bases). CDR1 and CDR2 from the germline V gene are MNHEY and SMNVEV (reference sequence). V was trimmed by 6 bases and J by 5 bases, leaving 11 bases between them. This CDR3 is built from 13 residues. The CDR3: CASRRGRDQPQHF. In nucleotides, the CDR3 is TGTGCCAGCAGGCGGGGGCGAGATCAGCCCCAGCATTTT.

In this sample, this clonotype turned up once. The chain joins TRBV7-2 to TRBJ1-5; D unresolved. V lost 2 bases to trimming and J lost 7 bases, with 18 bases between them. Germline CDR1 SGHTA, CDR2 FQGNSA. This CDR3 comprises 16 residues. The CDR3 region has the DNA TGTGCCAGCAGCTTATCTTTTGGGATGGCGGGACAGCCCCAGCATTTT. Translating gives CASSLSFGMAGQPQHF.

This clonotype was recorded only once. The chain carries TRBV27 and TRBJ2-1, with 9 nucleotides matching TRBD2. Trimming removed 2 bases from V and 6 bases from J; junction bases left unmatched: 5. This CDR3 has 15 residues. Germline values: CDR1 MNHEY, CDR2 SMNVEV (reference sequence). CDR3 nucleotides: TGTGCCAGCAGTTTAGAAGGCGGGGGGGCCAATGAGCAGTTCTTC. This gives the protein CASSLEGGGANEQFF.

This chain connects TRBV6-6 to TRBJ2-5; no reliable D call. Germline-derived CDR1 and CDR2 are MNHNY and SVGAGI (reference sequence). CDR3 size: 13 residues. The V end lost 7 bases, the J end lost 5 bases, and 14 bases lay between the germline ends. The CDR3 DNA follows: TGTGCCAGCAAGAGACAACACCGGGAGACCCAGTACTTC. It codes for CASKRQHRETQYF.

The chain has TRBV15 and TRBJ2-1, with D perhaps assigned TRBD1 or TRBD2 (6 bases each). In germline, CDR1 is LNHNV, CDR2 YYDKDF (reference sequence). The CDR3 is 16 amino acids. Trimming left V 8 bases short and J 0 bases short, with 17 bases between. The CDR3 DNA follows: TGTGCCACCGGGTTTAGTGGGGGGCGCTCCTACAATGAGCAGTTCTTC. Translating it yields CATGFSGGRSYNEQFF. The full variable domain, its missing parts supplied by reference TRBV15 and TRBJ2-1, is DAMVIQNPRYQVTQFGKPVTLSCSQTLNHNVMYWYQQKSSQAPKLLFHYYDKDFNNEADTPDNFQSRRPNTSFCFLDIRSPGLGDTAMYLCATGFSGGRSYNEQFFGPGTRLTVL.

The V call is TRBV4-3, the J call TRBJ2-5, with D tentatively TRBD1 (7 bases). The CDR3 has 15 residues. Per the germline V gene, CDR1 is LGHNA and CDR2 is YSLEER. Trimming removed 0 bases at V and 3 bases at J, with 11 bases between. The CDR3 DNA reads as TGCGCCAGCAGCCAAGATCCCAGGGGGGAAGAGACCCAGTACTTC. Protein: CASSQDPRGEETQYF.

The chain couples TRBV6-2 or TRBV6-3 to TRBJ2-7, with 8 bases aligning to TRBD1. Germline trimming cut 6 bases from V and 3 bases from J; bases unmatched to any gene: 7. The germline CDR1 and CDR2 sequences are MNHEY and SVGEGT. The CDR3 covers 14 residues. The CDR3 DNA reads TGTGCCAGCAGCGGACAGGGAGTAGGCTACGAGCAGTACTTC. Protein sequence: CASSGQGVGYEQYF.

V usage is TRBV7-9 and J usage is TRBJ2-5; D is unresolved. Trimming cost V 3 bases and J 5 bases, with 16 bases left between them. The V gene's germline CDR1 is SEHNR and CDR2 FQNEAQ (reference sequence). The CDR3 extends over 15 amino acids. CDR3 residues: CASSFPWVQGETQYF. As DNA, the CDR3 is TGTGCCAGCAGCTTCCCTTGGGTTCAAGGGGAGACCCAGTACTTC.

V usage is TRBV9 and J usage is TRBJ2-7; D possibly uses TRBD1 or TRBD2 (6 bases each). V lost 2 bases and J 3 bases, leaving 21 bases between the germline ends. Germline CDR1 and CDR2: SGDLS and YYNGEE. This CDR3 is built from 17 residues. For the CDR3, the DNA is TGTGCCAGCAGCGTCGTCCCGTCCCCGGGGGCCCTCTACGAGCAGTACTTC. The encoded protein is CASSVVPSPGALYEQYF.

In DNA form, the CDR3 reads TGCAGTGCCCTGGGACCACTCATAAGCGATGAGCAGTTCTTC. Its protein is CSALGPLISDEQFF. This chain joins TRBV20-1 and TRBJ2-1; either TRBD1 or TRBD2 may fit D (5 bases each). The germline V gene has CDR1 DFQATT and CDR2 SNEGSKA (reference sequence). The V and J ends lost 6 bases and 8 bases respectively, with 20 bases between them. This CDR3 contains 14 residues.

V and J are TRBV6-5 and TRBJ1-5; 8 bases align to TRBD1. The CDR3 loop spans 15 amino acids. Trimming at V came to 6 bases and at J to 2 bases, leaving 6 bases not matched to a gene. Germline-derived CDR1 and CDR2 are MNHEY and SVGAGI. The CDR3 region has the DNA TGTGCCAGCAGCAACGCAGGGGGCGGCAATCAGCCCCAGCATTTT. Translating gives CASSNAGGGNQPQHF.

This chain's CDR3 is CASSEGPTGDINQPQHF. CDR3 sequence (DNA): TGTGCCAGCAGTGAAGGGCCGACAGGGGATATCAATCAGCCCCAGCATTTT. The chain combines TRBV25-1 with TRBJ1-5; 8 bases fit TRBD1. With V trimmed by 2 bases and J by 3 bases, 9 bases remained unmatched. This CDR3 comprises 17 residues. Germline-derived CDR1 and CDR2 are MGHDK and SYGVNS.

The chain combines TRBV3-1 with TRBJ1-1; no clear D. The CDR3 spans 11 residues. Germline loops: CDR1 LGHDT, CDR2 YNNKEL (reference sequence). The V gene lost 1 base and the J gene lost 8 bases, with 5 bases spanning the gap. The CDR3 DNA reads as TGTGCCAGCAGCCAAGCCAGGGAAGCTTTCTTT. This gives the protein CASSQAREAFF.

The CDR3 sequence is CASSLRGYGTEAFF. The CDR3 DNA follows: TGTGCCAGCAGTTTACGGGGATACGGCACTGAAGCTTTCTTT. This chain connects TRBV12-3 or TRBV12-4 to TRBJ1-1; D gene uncertain. This CDR3 region has 14 residues. V was trimmed by 2 bases and J by 4 bases, leaving 11 bases between them.

The CDR3 region has the DNA TGTGCCTCACAGGGGGGGAATTCACCCCTCCACTTT. This sequence encodes CASQGGNSPLHF. This rearrangement joins TRBV19 to TRBJ1-6; 8 bases are a match to TRBD1. The CDR3 contains 12 residues. CDR1 and CDR2 from the germline V gene are LNHDA and SQIVND (reference sequence). V shed 11 bases, J shed 7 bases, and the junction held 4 bases outside the gene matches.

The chain employs TRBV6-1 and TRBJ1-3; no definite D call. Germline CDR1 and CDR2: MNHNS and SASEGT. Trimming stripped 3 bases from V and 1 base from J, with 4 bases between. The length of the CDR3 is 13 residues. The CDR3 region has the DNA TGTGCCAGCAGTGAGAGGTCTGGAAACACCATATATTTT. Translated, it gives CASSERSGNTIYF.